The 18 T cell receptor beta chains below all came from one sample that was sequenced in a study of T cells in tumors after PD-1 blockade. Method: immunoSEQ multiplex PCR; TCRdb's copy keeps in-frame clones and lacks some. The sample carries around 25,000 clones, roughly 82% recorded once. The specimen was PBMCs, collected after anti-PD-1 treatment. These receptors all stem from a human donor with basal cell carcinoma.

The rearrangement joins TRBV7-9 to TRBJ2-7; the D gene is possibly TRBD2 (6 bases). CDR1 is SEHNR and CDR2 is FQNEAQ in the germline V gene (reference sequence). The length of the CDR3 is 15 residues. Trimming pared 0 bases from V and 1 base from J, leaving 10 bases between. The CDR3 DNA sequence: TGTGCCAGCAGCTTAGCGGCTAGCGAATCCTACGAGCAGTACTTC. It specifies CASSLAASESYEQYF.

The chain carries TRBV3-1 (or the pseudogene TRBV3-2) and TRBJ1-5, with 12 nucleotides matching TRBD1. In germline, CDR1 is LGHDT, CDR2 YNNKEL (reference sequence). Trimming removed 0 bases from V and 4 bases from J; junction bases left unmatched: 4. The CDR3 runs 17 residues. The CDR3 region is CASSQDGTGGFNQPQHF. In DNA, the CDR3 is TGTGCCAGCAGCCAAGATGGGACAGGGGGCTTTAATCAGCCCCAGCATTTT.

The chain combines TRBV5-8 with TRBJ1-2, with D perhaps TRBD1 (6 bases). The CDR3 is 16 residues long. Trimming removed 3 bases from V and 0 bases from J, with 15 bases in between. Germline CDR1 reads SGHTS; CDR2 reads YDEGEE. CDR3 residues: CASSSVLGGTNYGYTF. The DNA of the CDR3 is TGTGCCAGCAGCTCTGTCCTAGGGGGTACTAACTATGGCTACACCTTC.

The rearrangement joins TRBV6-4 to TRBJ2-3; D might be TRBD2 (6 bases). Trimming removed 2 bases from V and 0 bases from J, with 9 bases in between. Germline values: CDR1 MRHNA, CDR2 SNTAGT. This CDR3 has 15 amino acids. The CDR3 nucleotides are TGTGCCAGCAGTGACGGGGGGTCCAGCACAGATACGCAGTATTTT. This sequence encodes CASSDGGSSTDTQYF.

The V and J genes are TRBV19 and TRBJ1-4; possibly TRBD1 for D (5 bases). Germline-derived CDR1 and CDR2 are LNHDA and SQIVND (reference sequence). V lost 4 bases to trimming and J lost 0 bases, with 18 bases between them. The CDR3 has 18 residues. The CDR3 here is CASSTGGTAIPTNEKLFF. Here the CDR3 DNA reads TGTGCCAGTAGTACGGGAGGGACGGCGATTCCAACTAATGAAAAACTGTTTTTT.

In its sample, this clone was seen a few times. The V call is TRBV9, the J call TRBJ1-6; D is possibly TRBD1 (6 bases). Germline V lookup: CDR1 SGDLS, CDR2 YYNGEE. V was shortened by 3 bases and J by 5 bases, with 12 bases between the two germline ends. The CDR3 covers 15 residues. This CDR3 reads CASSGTGQDNSPLHF. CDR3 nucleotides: TGTGCCAGCAGCGGGACGGGACAAGATAATTCACCCCTCCACTTT.

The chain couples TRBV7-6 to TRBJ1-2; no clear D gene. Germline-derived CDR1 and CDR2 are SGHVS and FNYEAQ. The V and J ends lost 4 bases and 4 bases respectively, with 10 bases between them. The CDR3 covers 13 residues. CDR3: CASSSTDFYGYTF. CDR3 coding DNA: TGTGCCAGCAGCTCAACAGATTTCTATGGCTACACCTTC.

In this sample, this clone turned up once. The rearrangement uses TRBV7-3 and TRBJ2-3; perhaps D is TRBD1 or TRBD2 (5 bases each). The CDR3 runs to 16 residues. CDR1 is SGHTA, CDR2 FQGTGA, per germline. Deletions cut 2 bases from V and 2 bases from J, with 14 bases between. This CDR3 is CASSLGSGPFTDTQYF. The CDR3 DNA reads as TGTGCCAGCAGCTTAGGGTCGGGGCCGTTCACAGATACGCAGTATTTT.

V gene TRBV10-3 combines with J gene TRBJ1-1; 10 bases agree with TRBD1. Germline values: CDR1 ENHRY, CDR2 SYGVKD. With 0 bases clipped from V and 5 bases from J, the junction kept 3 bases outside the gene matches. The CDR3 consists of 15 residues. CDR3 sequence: CAISESGTGETEAFF. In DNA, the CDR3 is TGTGCCATCAGTGAGTCCGGGACAGGGGAAACTGAAGCTTTCTTT.

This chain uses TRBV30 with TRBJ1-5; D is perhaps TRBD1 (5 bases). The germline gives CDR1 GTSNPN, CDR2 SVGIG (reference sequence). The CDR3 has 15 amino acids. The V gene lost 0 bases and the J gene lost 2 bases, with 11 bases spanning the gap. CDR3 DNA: TGTGCCTGGAGTGTTGGGGGGTGGGGCAATCAGCCCCAGCATTTT. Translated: CAWSVGGWGNQPQHF.

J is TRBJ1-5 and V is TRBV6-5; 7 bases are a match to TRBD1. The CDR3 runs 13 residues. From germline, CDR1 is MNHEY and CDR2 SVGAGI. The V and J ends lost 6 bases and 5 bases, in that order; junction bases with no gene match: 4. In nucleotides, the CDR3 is TGTGCCAGCAGCACAGGGGAGTATCAGCCCCAGCATTTT. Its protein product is CASSTGEYQPQHF.

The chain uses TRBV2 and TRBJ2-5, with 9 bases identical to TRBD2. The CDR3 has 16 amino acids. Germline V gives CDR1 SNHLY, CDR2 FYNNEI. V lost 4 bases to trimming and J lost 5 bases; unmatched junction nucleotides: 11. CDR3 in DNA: TGTGCCAGCAGTGGGGGCTCGGCGGGGGGGCGTGAGACCCAGTACTTC. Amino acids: CASSGGSAGGRETQYF.

The CDR3 spells CASSIWGAESYEQYF. The DNA for the CDR3 is TGTGCCAGTAGTATATGGGGGGCCGAGTCCTACGAGCAGTACTTC. The chain is built from TRBV19 and TRBJ2-7; D might be TRBD1 or TRBD2, each matching 6 bases. Germline CDR1 LNHDA, CDR2 SQIVND (reference sequence). V lost 2 bases and J 1 base, leaving 12 bases between the germline ends. The CDR3 spans 15 residues.

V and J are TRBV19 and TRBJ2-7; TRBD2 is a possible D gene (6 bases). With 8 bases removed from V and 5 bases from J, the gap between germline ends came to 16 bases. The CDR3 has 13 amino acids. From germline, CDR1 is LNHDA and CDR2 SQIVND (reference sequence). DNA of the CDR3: TGTGCCAGTGCCCTGGGAGGTAGCAACGAGCAGTACTTC. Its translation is CASALGGSNEQYF.

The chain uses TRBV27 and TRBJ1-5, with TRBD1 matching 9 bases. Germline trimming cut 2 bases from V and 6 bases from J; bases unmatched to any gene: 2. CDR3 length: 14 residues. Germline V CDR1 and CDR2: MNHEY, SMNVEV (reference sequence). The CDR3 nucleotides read TGTGCCAGCAGTTTAGACAGGGGGAGTCAGCCCCAGCATTTT. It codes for CASSLDRGSQPQHF.

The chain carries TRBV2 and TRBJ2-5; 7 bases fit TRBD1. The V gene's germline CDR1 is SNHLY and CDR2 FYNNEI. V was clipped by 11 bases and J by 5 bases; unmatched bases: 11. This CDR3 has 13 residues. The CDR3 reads CAGRQGRYETQYF. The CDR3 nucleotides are TGTGCCGGGAGACAGGGTCGATACGAGACCCAGTACTTC. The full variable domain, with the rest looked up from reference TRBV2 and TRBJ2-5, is EPEVTQTPSHQVTQMGQEVILRCVPISNHLYFYWYRQILGQKVEFLVSFYNNEISEKSEIFDDQFSVERPDGSNFTLKIRSTKLEDSAMYFCAGRQGRYETQYFGPGTRLLVL.

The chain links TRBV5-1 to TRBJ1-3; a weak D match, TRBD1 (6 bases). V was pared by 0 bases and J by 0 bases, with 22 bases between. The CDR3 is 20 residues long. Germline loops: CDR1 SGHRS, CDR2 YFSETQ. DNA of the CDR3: TGCGCCAGCAGCTTGGGGTCGGGACACCTTTCAACCAGCTCTGGAAACACCATATATTTT. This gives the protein CASSLGSGHLSTSSGNTIYF.

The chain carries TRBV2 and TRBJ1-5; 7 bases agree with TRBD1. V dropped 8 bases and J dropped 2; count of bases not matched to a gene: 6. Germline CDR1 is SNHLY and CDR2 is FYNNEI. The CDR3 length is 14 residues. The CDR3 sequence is CASEQGWGNQPQHF. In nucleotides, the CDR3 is TGTGCCAGCGAACAGGGGTGGGGCAATCAGCCCCAGCATTTT.